This TCR beta chain was captured in a study of blood T cell repertoires in COVID-19. About the study: PBMCs, B-cell-depleted T cells, or T cells provided the cDNA or gDNA that made up the material.

Original processing notes: Reference gene primer amplification in the assay estimated nucleated cell counts. Only in-frame clones appear in the TCRdb table, and some are missing; sequencing was by immunoSEQ multiplex PCR. That table supplies the V and J calls and clone size; D and trimming were determined from the DNA. The table includes 150,000 to 200,000 clones, about 88% detected once. The TCR originated in a human donor in a cohort sampled during active COVID-19. The sequenced sample consisted of peripheral blood.

DNA for the CDR3: TGCACCAGCAGCCAAGATGCCGGGACTAGAGGCATGAATACGCAGTATTTT. Translated, it gives CTSSQDAGTRGMNTQYF. The chain couples TRBV1 to TRBJ2-3; the DNA was not compared with TRBD2, the D call given in the table. TRBV1 is described as a pseudogene. The CDR3 runs to 17 residues.